The 18 T cell receptor beta chains below were found in one sample sequenced in a study of shared clonotypes between healthy human individuals. Some clones are missing from TCRdb's copy, which holds only in-frame ones; the method was immunoSEQ multiplex PCR. The table has under 650,000 clones, roughly 95% seen once. The sequenced material came from naive CD4+ T cells sorted from blood. Subset: CD45RA+ positively selected. The receptors here all came from a woman aged 25 to 45 in good health.

V usage is TRBV2 and J usage is TRBJ1-4; tentatively, D is TRBD1 (5 bases). Germline V CDR1 and CDR2: SNHLY, FYNNEI. This CDR3 has 14 residues. Between the trimmed V and J ends, which lost 8 bases and 4 bases, there was a span of 14 bases. This CDR3 reads CASGRDGYNEKLFF. The CDR3 DNA sequence: TGTGCCAGCGGCAGGGACGGATATAATGAAAAACTGTTTTTT.

The rearrangement uses TRBV28 and TRBJ2-5; 9 bases agree with TRBD1. The J call may be faulty, since TRBJ2-7 better matches the DNA end. The germline V gene has CDR1 MDHEN and CDR2 SYDVKM. The CDR3 length is 14 residues. The CDR3 here is CASSSGQGRYEQYF. The CDR3 DNA follows: TGTGCCAGCAGTTCTGGACAGGGGCGGTACGAGCAGTACTTC.

V gene TRBV7-9 combines with J gene TRBJ1-6; TRBD1 aligns across 7 bases. The CDR3 extends over 17 amino acids. From germline, CDR1 is SEHNR and CDR2 FQNEAQ (reference sequence). V trimming: 4 bases; J trimming: 3 bases; junction bases outside the gene matches: 9. The CDR3 spells CASSSPQGNLYNSPLHF. CDR3 bases: TGTGCCAGCAGCTCGCCACAGGGGAATCTCTATAATTCACCCCTCCACTTT.

This chain links TRBV4-1 with TRBJ1-1, with 7 bases that match TRBD1. The CDR3 length is 14 residues. The germline V gene encodes CDR1 MGHRA and CDR2 YSYEKL. The V gene end was trimmed by 2 bases and the J gene end by 9 bases; junction bases not matched to a gene: 9. In DNA, the CDR3 is TGCGCCAGCAGCCAACCTAGACAGGGCGCTAAAGCTTTCTTT. This encodes CASSQPRQGAKAFF.

The rearrangement joins TRBV11-2 to TRBJ2-1; D is uncertain. Germline V gene data show CDR1 as SGHAT and CDR2 as FQNNGV. V lost 3 bases to trimming and J lost 10 bases, with 13 bases between them. The length of the CDR3 is 13 residues. The CDR3 spells CASSFIKLGEQFF. The DNA of the CDR3 is TGTGCCAGCAGCTTTATCAAGTTAGGGGAGCAGTTCTTC.

The chain combines TRBV7-6 with TRBJ2-7; unclear D gene. The CDR3 extends over 13 amino acids. In germline, CDR1 is SGHVS, CDR2 FNYEAQ. Trimming took off 1 base at V and 2 bases at J, with 6 bases between the two ends. The CDR3 sequence: CASSLGIPYEQYF. In nucleotides, the CDR3 is TGTGCCAGCAGCTTAGGGATCCCCTACGAGCAGTACTTC.

J is TRBJ2-1 and V is TRBV6-1, with TRBD1 matching over 9 bases. The CDR3 is made up of 13 amino acids. CDR1 and CDR2 from the germline V gene are MNHNS and SASEGT. The V gene end was trimmed by 2 bases and the J gene end by 15 bases; junction bases not matched to a gene: 8. CDR3 in DNA: TGTGCCAGCAGTGAAACCCCTAGACAGGGGGGGTTCTTC. Translating gives CASSETPRQGGFF.

This clone was picked up one time. This chain uses TRBV7-6 with TRBJ2-5; 7 bases map to TRBD2. The CDR3 totals 11 residues. The V gene's germline CDR1 is SGHVS and CDR2 FNYEAQ. After removal of 4 bases from V and 7 bases from J, the junction contained 0 bases not matched to a gene. The CDR3, as DNA: TGTGCCAGCAGCTGGGGGGGGACCCAGTACTTC. Translation: CASSWGGTQYF.

The chain joins TRBV9 to TRBJ1-1; D gene uncertain. This CDR3 has 14 amino acids. The germline V and J ends were trimmed by 4 bases and 5 bases, with 15 bases remaining between them. The germline V gene encodes CDR1 SGDLS and CDR2 YYNGEE. CDR3 loop: CASSLSAAGTEAFF. The CDR3 nucleotides are TGTGCCAGCAGCCTCTCGGCCGCGGGAACTGAAGCTTTCTTT.

The chain combines TRBV4-1 with TRBJ2-7, with TRBD2 matching 16 bases. There are 16 residues in the CDR3. Germline V gene data show CDR1 as MGHRA and CDR2 as YSYEKL. V lost 4 bases, J lost 4 bases, and 4 bases stayed unmatched. The CDR3: CASSPGTSGRDYEQYF. The CDR3 DNA is TGCGCCAGCAGCCCCGGGACTAGCGGGAGGGATTACGAGCAGTACTTC.

The chain combines TRBV19 with TRBJ2-7; possible D gene TRBD2, 6 bases. V shed 7 bases and J shed 5 bases, with 18 bases lying between them. Germline-derived CDR1 and CDR2 are LNHDA and SQIVND (reference sequence). There are 14 residues in the CDR3. The CDR3 bases are TGTGCCAGTACCCGCAAGGAGGGGACCGACGAGCAGTACTTC. Protein product: CASTRKEGTDEQYF.

V gene TRBV27 combines with J gene TRBJ2-7, with D perhaps TRBD1 (6 bases). Germline V CDR1 and CDR2: MNHEY, SMNVEV (reference sequence). This CDR3 has 15 residues. Trimming cost V 5 bases and J 3 bases, with 17 bases left between them. CDR3 sequence reads: CASSPRDISGYEQYF. CDR3 nucleotide sequence: TGTGCCAGCAGTCCCCGGGACATCTCTGGCTACGAGCAGTACTTC.

The chain combines TRBV11-2 with TRBJ2-5; no definite D call. The J call may be faulty, since TRBJ2-7 better matches the DNA end. This CDR3 has 12 residues. The germline V gene encodes CDR1 SGHAT and CDR2 FQNNGV. In DNA form, the CDR3 reads TGTGCCAGCAGCTTCACGGGCTACGAGCAGTACTTC. Its protein is CASSFTGYEQYF.

The chain uses TRBV6-1 and TRBJ1-4; D is uncertain. Trimming removed 5 bases at V and 8 bases at J, with 6 bases between. The CDR3 is made up of 11 amino acids. In germline, CDR1 is MNHNS, CDR2 SASEGT. The CDR3 loop reads CASSIQEKLFF. In nucleotides, the CDR3 is TGTGCCAGCAGTATCCAGGAAAAACTGTTTTTT.

V is TRBV9 and J is TRBJ2-1; D might be TRBD1 or TRBD2, each matching 6 bases. V lost 3 bases and J lost 0, with 22 bases in between. The germline CDR1 and CDR2 sequences are SGDLS and YYNGEE. The CDR3 is 19 residues long. DNA of the CDR3: TGTGCCAGCAGCGCTCCCCCCGGACGGGGGCTGGGCTCCTACAATGAGCAGTTCTTC. Residues: CASSAPPGRGLGSYNEQFF. Full variable domain (missing parts from reference TRBV9 and TRBJ2-1): DSGVTQTPKHLITATGQRVTLRCSPRSGDLSVYWYQQSLDQGLQFLIQYYNGEERAKGNILERFSAQQFPDLHSELNLSSLELGDSALYFCASSAPPGRGLGSYNEQFFGPGTRLTVL.

The CDR3 nucleotides are TGTGCCAGCAGTCCGAGGGGGGGTATGAACACTGAAGCTTTCTTT. Translation: CASSPRGGMNTEAFF. The rearrangement links TRBV27 to TRBJ1-1; maybe TRBD1 (6 bases). Germline V gives CDR1 MNHEY, CDR2 SMNVEV (reference sequence). Deletions cut 5 bases from V and 0 bases from J, with 13 bases between. This CDR3 has 15 residues.

This rearrangement joins TRBV2 to TRBJ1-2; the D gene is possibly TRBD1 (6 bases). There are 15 residues in the CDR3. Deletions cut 3 bases from V and 3 bases from J, with 14 bases between. Germline values: CDR1 SNHLY, CDR2 FYNNEI. The CDR3 nucleotides are TGTGCCAGCAGTGAGAAGGGGGACGGACACTATGGCTACACCTTC. Protein: CASSEKGDGHYGYTF.

This sequence joins TRBV11-3 and TRBJ2-2; D may be TRBD1 (6 bases). V was shortened by 6 bases and J by 7 bases, with 12 bases between the two germline ends. Germline V gene sequence: CDR1 SGHNT, CDR2 YENEEA. The CDR3 extends over 13 amino acids. The CDR3 reads CASSSGVYGELFF. DNA for the CDR3: TGTGCCAGCAGTTCAGGGGTTTACGGGGAGCTGTTTTTT.